A selection of T cell receptor beta chains follows, all from one sample in a study of cytomegalovirus exposure and HLA in healthy donors. This table comes from immunoSEQ multiplex PCR, and its TCRdb copy is limited to in-frame clones, with some not included. The sample includes roughly 100,000 clones, less than 80% of them seen just once. What was sequenced was PBMCs. Receptors were obtained from a man in his thirties or forties in good health and CMV-seronegative. CDR3s include the opening cysteine and the closing phenylalanine or tryptophan. D genes are given only for firm matches. Rows may omit the clone size; those that give it use once, few, many or a size class.

V,D,size,J,DNA,CDR3
TRBV10-1,-,-,TRBJ2-1,TGCGCCAGCAGTGAGTCGGGACTTCTCAATGAGCAGTTCTTC,CASSESGLLNEQFF
TRBV29-1,-,-,TRBJ2-7,TGCAGCGTTGAAGGAGCCAACTACGAGCAGTACTTC,CSVEGANYEQYF
TRBV4-1,TRBD2,-,TRBJ2-7,TGCGCCAGCAGCCAAGTCCCGCTAGCGGGCTCCTACGAGCAGTACTTC,CASSQVPLAGSYEQYF
TRBV2,-,-,TRBJ2-4,TGTGCCGGAAGTGCCGGGACTCTTCAGTACTTC,CAGSAGTLQYF
TRBV2,TRBD1,-,TRBJ1-6,TGTGCCAGCAGTCGAGCTGACAGGGTCGATAATTCACCCCTCCACTTT,CASSRADRVDNSPLHF
TRBV5-4,-,-,TRBJ2-4,TGTGCCAGCAGCTCGGACAGTCTAGCCAAAAACATTCAGTACTTC,CASSSDSLAKNIQYF
TRBV9,-,-,TRBJ1-2,TGTGCCAGCAGCGCGCAGGGTTATGGCTACACCTTC,CASSAQGYGYTF
TRBV10-3,TRBD2,-,TRBJ2-7,TGTGCCATCAGTGGGACTAGCGGGGCTTACGAGCAGTACTTC,CAISGTSGAYEQYF
TRBV19,-,-,TRBJ2-7,TGTGCCAGTAGTATTGAGGTTTCCCCCTACGAGCAGTACTTC,CASSIEVSPYEQYF
TRBV5-6,TRBD1,once,TRBJ2-1,TGTGCCAGCAGCTGGGACAGGGACTACAATGAGCAGTTCTTC,CASSWDRDYNEQFF
TRBV6-6,-,-,TRBJ2-7,TGTGCCAGCAGTTACTCGACCCCGGGAGACTACGAGCAGTACTTC,CASSYSTPGDYEQYF
TRBV5-1,TRBD2,-,TRBJ2-3,TGCGCCAGCAGCGGACTAGCGGGGGAGGATACGCAGTATTTT,CASSGLAGEDTQYF
TRBV5-4,TRBD1,-,TRBJ2-5,TGTGCCAGCAGCTCCCTTTTTGACAGGGAAGAGACCCAGTACTTC,CASSSLFDREETQYF
TRBV7-9,-,-,TRBJ2-7,TGTTCCAGCAGCTTAGCTACTTACGAGCAGTACTTC,CSSSLATYEQYF
TRBV6-1,-,-,TRBJ2-7,TGTGCCAGCAGTGACTTTGCAGTTGGAGGGAACTACGAGCAGTACTTC,CASSDFAVGGNYEQYF
TRBV10-1,-,-,TRBJ2-5,TGCGCCAGCGCAGGAGGGGTCCAAGAGACCCAGTACTTC,CASAGGVQETQYF
TRBV19,-,-,TRBJ1-4,TGTGCCAGTAGTAAACGGGTAGTAAGCGAAAAACTGTTTTTT,CASSKRVVSEKLFF
TRBV5-1,TRBD1,-,TRBJ1-2,TGCGCCAGCAGCTCCCCGGGACAGCCTTATGGCTACACCTTC,CASSSPGQPYGYTF
TRBV7-5,-,-,TRBJ2-1,TGTGTCAGAAGCTTAGGCGGGAGCTCCTACAATGAGCAGTTCTTC,CVRSLGGSSYNEQFF
TRBV28,-,-,TRBJ1-2,TGTGCCAGCAGCTTACATGTTGGCTACACCTTC,CASSLHVGYTF
TRBV9,-,once,TRBJ2-7,TGTGCCAGCAGCGTAGGACTACCTCCCTCCTACGAGCAGTACTTC,CASSVGLPPSYEQYF
TRBV6-5,-,-,TRBJ1-1,TGTGCCAGCAGTTACCGCGGCAACACTGAAGCTTTCTTT,CASSYRGNTEAFF
TRBV2,-,-,TRBJ2-5,TGTGCCAGCAGTGAACCGGGAGAGCTGTCCCAAGAGACCCAGTACTTC,CASSEPGELSQETQYF
TRBV5-1,TRBD1,-,TRBJ1-6,TGCGCCAGCAGCCGAGACTTAGGGGGCGCCGCCGGCTTCATCTATAATTCACCCCTCCACTTT,CASSRDLGGAAGFIYNSPLHF
TRBV7-9,-,few,TRBJ2-1,TGTGCCAGCAGCTGGGACTCCCTAAGCCTCAATGAGCAGTTCTTC,CASSWDSLSLNEQFF
TRBV5-1,-,once,TRBJ2-5,TGCGCCAGCAGCTCGCAAGAGACCCAGTACTTC,CASSSQETQYF
TRBV7-2,TRBD2,-,TRBJ2-1,TGTGCCAGCAGCCCGACTAGCGGGGGTGGTGAGCAGTTCTTC,CASSPTSGGGEQFF
TRBV27,-,few,TRBJ2-7,TGTGCCAGCAGCCTCGGGTCACTCCACGAGCAGTACTTC,CASSLGSLHEQYF
TRBV6-5,-,-,TRBJ1-3,TGTGCCACCAAAGGGGTAGGAAACACCATATATTTT,CATKGVGNTIYF
TRBV5-4,-,-,TRBJ1-1,TGTGCCAGCAGCCTGCTCCGCCCTACGAACACTGAAGCTTTCTTT,CASSLLRPTNTEAFF
TRBV28,-,-,TRBJ2-3,TGTGCCAGCAGCCTTCAGTCTAGTGAAGATACGCAGTATTTT,CASSLQSSEDTQYF
TRBV7-9,TRBD1,-,TRBJ1-2,TGTGCCAGCAGAGACCCCGCCGACAGGGGCTTTTTGGGCTACACCTTC,CASRDPADRGFLGYTF
TRBV13,-,-,TRBJ2-7,TGTGCCAGCAGCTTAGGCTTCGGCAGGGGAAGAGGCGAGCAGTACTTC,CASSLGFGRGRGEQYF
TRBV25-1,-,few,TRBJ2-7,TGTGCCAGCAGTGGGACAGTTTCCTACGAGCAGTACTTC,CASSGTVSYEQYF
TRBV5-4,-,-,TRBJ2-3,TGTGCCAGCACCCCGGGGACAAGTGATACGCAGTATTTT,CASTPGTSDTQYF
TRBV27,-,-,TRBJ2-1,TGTGCCAGCAGATCGACTCGTGGAGGTGAGCAGTTCTTC,CASRSTRGGEQFF
TRBV2,-,-,TRBJ2-7,TGTGCCAGCAGGCGGGGCCTGGGAGAGCAGTACTTC,CASRRGLGEQYF
TRBV30,TRBD2,-,TRBJ2-7,TGTGCCTGGGGCAATACGCGGACTAGCGGGAGATCGGGCGAGCAGTACTTC,CAWGNTRTSGRSGEQYF
TRBV15,-,-,TRBJ1-1,TGTGCCACCAGCAGAGCGAAGACAGTCGAAGCTTTCTTT,CATSRAKTVEAFF